This T cell receptor beta chain came from a study of cytomegalovirus exposure and HLA in healthy donors. Overall study: Prior work identified around 120 million unique TCR beta sequences in some 200 million T cells. Points from the study as a whole: Presence/absence analyses supposed approximately even sequencing depth among donors. There were some 150 TCR beta chains listed as cytomegalovirus-associated.

As to this clone: What it binds is not known.

Trimming removed 5 bases at V and 7 bases at J, with 14 bases between. The CDR3 sequence is 14 residues long. Looked up from germline, CDR1 is SEHNR and CDR2 is FQNEAQ (reference sequence). The primer mix had 60 Vbeta and 13 Jbeta primers. Generated by immunoSEQ multiplex PCR, the TCRdb table keeps only in-frame clones and is missing some. The data hold some 28,000 clones, with 50% to 75% observed a single time. The specimen was PBMCs. V usage is TRBV7-9 and J usage is TRBJ2-2, with D possibly TRBD1 on 6 matching bases. The TCR originated in a male donor in good health and CMV-seropositive. CDR3 coding DNA: TGTGCCAGCAGCCCCCGACAGGAGTACGGGGAGCTGTTTTTT. The encoded protein is CASSPRQEYGELFF.